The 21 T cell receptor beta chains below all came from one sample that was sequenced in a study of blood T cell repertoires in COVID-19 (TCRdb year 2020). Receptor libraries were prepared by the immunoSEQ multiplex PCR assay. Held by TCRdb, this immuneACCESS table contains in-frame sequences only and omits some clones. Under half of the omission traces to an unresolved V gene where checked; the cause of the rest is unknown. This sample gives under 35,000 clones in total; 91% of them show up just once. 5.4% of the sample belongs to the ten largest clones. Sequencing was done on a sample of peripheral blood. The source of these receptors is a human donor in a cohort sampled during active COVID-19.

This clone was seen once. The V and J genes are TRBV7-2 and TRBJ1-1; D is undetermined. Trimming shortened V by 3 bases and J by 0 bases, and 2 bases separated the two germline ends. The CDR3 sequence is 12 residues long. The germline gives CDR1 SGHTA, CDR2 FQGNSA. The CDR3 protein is CASSFMNTEAFF. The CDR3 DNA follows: TGTGCCAGCAGCTTTATGAACACTGAAGCTTTCTTT.

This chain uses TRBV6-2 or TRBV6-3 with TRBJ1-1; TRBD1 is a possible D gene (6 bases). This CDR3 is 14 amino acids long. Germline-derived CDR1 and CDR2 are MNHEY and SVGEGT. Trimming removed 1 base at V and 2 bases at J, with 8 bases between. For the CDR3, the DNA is TGTGCCAGCAGTTACTGGGACACAAACACTGAAGCTTTCTTT. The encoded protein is CASSYWDTNTEAFF.

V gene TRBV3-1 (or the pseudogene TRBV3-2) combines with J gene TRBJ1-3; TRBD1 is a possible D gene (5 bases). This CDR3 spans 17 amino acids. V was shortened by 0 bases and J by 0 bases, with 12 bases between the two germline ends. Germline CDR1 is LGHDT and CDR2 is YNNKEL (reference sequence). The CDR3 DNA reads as TGTGCCAGCAGCCAAGAAACCGGGGGATACTCTGGAAACACCATATATTTT. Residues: CASSQETGGYSGNTIYF.

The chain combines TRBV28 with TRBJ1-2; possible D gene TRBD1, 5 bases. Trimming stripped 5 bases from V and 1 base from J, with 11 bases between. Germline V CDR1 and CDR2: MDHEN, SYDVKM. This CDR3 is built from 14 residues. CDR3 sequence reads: CASSRQSFNYGYTF. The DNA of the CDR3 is TGTGCCAGCAGTCGACAGTCCTTTAACTATGGCTACACCTTC.

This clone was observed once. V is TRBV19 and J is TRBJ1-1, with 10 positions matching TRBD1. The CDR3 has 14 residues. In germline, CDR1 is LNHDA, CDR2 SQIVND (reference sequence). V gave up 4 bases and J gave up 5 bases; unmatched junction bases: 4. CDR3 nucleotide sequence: TGTGCCAGTAGTAGGGGACAGGGGTGGACTGAAGCTTTCTTT. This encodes CASSRGQGWTEAFF.

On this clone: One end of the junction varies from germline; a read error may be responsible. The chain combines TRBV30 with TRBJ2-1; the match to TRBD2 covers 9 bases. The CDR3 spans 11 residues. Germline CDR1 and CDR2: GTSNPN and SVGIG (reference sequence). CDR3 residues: CAWSFSGRQIF. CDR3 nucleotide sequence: TGTGCCTGGAGTTTTAGCGGGAGACAAATCTTC.

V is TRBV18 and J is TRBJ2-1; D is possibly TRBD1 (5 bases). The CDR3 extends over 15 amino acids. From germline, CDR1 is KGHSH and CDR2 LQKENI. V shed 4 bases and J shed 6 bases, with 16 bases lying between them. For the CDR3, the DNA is TGTGCCAGCTCACGGGTCGTTCAGGGATTCAATGAGCAGTTCTTC. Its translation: CASSRVVQGFNEQFF.

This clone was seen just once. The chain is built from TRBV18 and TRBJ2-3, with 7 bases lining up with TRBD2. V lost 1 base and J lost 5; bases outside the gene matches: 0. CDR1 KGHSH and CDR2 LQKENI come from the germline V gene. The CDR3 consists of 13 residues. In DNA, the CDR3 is TGTGCCAGCTCACCACTAGCGGGAGATACGCAGTATTTT. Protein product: CASSPLAGDTQYF.

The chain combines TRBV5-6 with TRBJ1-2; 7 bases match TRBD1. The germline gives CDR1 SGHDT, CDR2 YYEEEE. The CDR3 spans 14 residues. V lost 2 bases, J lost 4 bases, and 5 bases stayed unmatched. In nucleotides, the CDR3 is TGTGCCAGCAGCTTCTCCGGGACAGTCTATGGCTACACCTTC. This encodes CASSFSGTVYGYTF.

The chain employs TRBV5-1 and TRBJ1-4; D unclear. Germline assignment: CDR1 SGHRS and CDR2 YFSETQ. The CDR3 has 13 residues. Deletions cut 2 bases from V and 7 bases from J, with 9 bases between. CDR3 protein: CASSFNSGEKLFF. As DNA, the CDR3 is TGCGCCAGCAGCTTTAATTCAGGTGAAAAACTGTTTTTT.

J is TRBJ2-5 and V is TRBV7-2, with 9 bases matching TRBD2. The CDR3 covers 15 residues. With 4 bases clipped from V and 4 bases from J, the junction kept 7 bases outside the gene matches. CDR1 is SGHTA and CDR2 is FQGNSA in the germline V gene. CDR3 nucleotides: TGTGCCAGCAGCTCCCGCGGGAGGGCCTCAGAGACCCAGTACTTC. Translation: CASSSRGRASETQYF.

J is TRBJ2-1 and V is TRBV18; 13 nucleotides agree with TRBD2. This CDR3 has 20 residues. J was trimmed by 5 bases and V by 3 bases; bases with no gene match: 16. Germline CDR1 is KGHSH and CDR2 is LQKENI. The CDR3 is CASSPSYVRLAGGIHNEQFF. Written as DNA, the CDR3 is TGTGCCAGCTCACCCTCCTATGTCAGACTAGCGGGAGGCATCCACAATGAGCAGTTCTTC.

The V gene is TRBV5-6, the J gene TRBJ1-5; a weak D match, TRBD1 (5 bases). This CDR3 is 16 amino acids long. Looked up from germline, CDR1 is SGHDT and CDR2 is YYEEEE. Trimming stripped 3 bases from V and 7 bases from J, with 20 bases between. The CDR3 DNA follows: TGTGCCAGCAGCTCGGGTTCTTGGAGGGGAGGACAGCCCCAGCATTTT. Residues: CASSSGSWRGGQPQHF.

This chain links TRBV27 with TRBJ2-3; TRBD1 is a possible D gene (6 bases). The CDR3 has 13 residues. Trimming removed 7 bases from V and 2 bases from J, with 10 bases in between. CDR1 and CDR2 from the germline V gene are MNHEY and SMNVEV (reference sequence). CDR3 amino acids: CASTGAITDTQYF. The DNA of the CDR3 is TGTGCCAGCACAGGGGCCATCACAGATACGCAGTATTTT.

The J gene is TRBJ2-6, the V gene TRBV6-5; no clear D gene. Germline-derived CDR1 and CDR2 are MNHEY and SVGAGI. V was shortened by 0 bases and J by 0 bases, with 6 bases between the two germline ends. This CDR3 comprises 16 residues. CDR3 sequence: CASSYSLVSGANVLTF. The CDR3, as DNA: TGTGCCAGCAGTTACTCCCTTGTCTCTGGGGCCAACGTCCTGACTTTC.

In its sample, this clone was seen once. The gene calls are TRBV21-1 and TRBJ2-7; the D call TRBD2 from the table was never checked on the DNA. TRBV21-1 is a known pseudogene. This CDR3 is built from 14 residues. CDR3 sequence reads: CASSKNLRDLEQYV. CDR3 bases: TGTGCCAGCAGCAAGAACTTACGGGATCTGGAGCAGTACGTC.

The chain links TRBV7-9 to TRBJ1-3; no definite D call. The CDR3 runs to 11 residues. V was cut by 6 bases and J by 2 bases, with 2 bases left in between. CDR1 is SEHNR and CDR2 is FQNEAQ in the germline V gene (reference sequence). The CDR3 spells CASSTGNTIYF. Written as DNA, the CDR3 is TGTGCCAGCAGTACTGGAAACACCATATATTTT.

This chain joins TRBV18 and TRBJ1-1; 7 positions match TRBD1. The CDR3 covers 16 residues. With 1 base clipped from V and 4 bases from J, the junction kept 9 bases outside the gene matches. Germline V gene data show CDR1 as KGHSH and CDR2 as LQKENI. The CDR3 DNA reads TGTGCCAGCTCACCACAACTAAAACAGGGGAGCACTGAAGCTTTCTTT. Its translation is CASSPQLKQGSTEAFF.

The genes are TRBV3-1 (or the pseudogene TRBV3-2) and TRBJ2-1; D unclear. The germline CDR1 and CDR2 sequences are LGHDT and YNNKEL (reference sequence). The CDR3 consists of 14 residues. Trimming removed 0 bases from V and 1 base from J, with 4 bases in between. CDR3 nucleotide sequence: TGTGCCAGCAGCCAAGATCAGTCCTACAATGAGCAGTTCTTC. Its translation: CASSQDQSYNEQFF.

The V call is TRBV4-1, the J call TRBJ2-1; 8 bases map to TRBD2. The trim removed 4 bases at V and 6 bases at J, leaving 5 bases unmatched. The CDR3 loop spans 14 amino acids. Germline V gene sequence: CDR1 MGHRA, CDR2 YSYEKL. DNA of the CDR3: TGCGCCAGCAGCCCGGTTACTAGCGGCAATGAGCAGTTCTTC. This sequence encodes CASSPVTSGNEQFF.

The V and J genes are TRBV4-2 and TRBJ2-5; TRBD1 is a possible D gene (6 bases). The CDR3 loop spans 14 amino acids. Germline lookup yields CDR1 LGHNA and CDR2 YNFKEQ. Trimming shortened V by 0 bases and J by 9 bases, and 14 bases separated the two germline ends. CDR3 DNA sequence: TGTGCCAGCAGCCAAGACCGACAGGCCCCGGCCCAGTACTTC. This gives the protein CASSQDRQAPAQYF.